Below, 20 T cell receptor beta chains from the same sample are listed, as sequenced in a study of vaccination and CD4 T cells after COVID-19. Their target antigens are unknown. With the Oncomine TCR Beta short-read assay, DNA from cultured CD4+ T cells was sequenced. TCRdb processed the PCR reads anew with MiXCR; each CDR3 protein has one entry. The repertoire holds roughly 10,000 distinct CDR3 sequences, with less than 60% as singletons. The treatment: approximately 11-day PBMC culture with coronavirus spike peptide pools or control peptides (ViraFEST assay). What was sequenced was CD4+ T cells from blood, cultured in vitro. The receptors originated from a human donor who had recovered from COVID-19.

The chain recombines TRBV7-2 with TRBJ2-1; 8 bases align to TRBD2. Germline CDR1 is SGHTA and CDR2 is FQGNSA. The CDR3 has 17 residues. V lost 2 bases, J lost 6 bases, and 12 bases stayed unmatched. This CDR3 is CASSLNLGLGPINEQFF. The DNA for the CDR3 is TGTGCCAGCAGCTTAAACCTGGGACTAGGACCCATCAATGAGCAGTTCTTC.

The chain joins TRBV11-3 to TRBJ2-3, with 9 bases identical to TRBD2. The germline V gene encodes CDR1 SGHNT and CDR2 YENEEA. The V and J ends lost 0 bases and 3 bases, in that order; junction bases with no gene match: 4. The CDR3 loop spans 16 amino acids. This CDR3 is CASSLDSGGRTDTQYF. CDR3 sequence (DNA): TGTGCCAGCAGCTTAGATAGCGGGGGCCGGACAGATACGCAGTATTTT. Full variable domain (rest looked up from reference TRBV11-3 and TRBJ2-3): EAGVVQSPRYKIIEKKQPVAFWCNPISGHNTLYWYLQNLGQGPELLIRYENEEAVDDSQLPKDRFSAERLKGVDSTLKIQPAELGDSAVYLCASSLDSGGRTDTQYFGPGTRLTVL.

The J gene is TRBJ2-2, the V gene TRBV7-6, with 11 nucleotides matching TRBD2. The junction had 11 bases not matched to a gene; V was cut back by 5 bases and J by 3 bases. Germline assignment: CDR1 SGHVS and CDR2 FNYEAQ. The CDR3 consists of 18 residues. The CDR3 loop is CASSKSSGGITDTGELFF. The CDR3 DNA follows: TGTGCCAGCAGCAAGTCTAGCGGGGGGATAACGGACACCGGGGAGCTGTTTTTT.

J is TRBJ2-1 and V is TRBV10-3, with 10 nucleotides matching TRBD1. Unmatched junction bases numbered 3, after V lost 7 bases and J lost 0 bases. The V gene's germline CDR1 is ENHRY and CDR2 SYGVKD. This CDR3 spans 15 amino acids. The CDR3 spells CAIMGQGSSYNEQFF. In DNA, the CDR3 is TGTGCCATCATGGGACAGGGGAGCTCCTACAATGAGCAGTTCTTC.

V and J are TRBV12-3 or TRBV12-4 and TRBJ1-1, with a possible D match to TRBD1 (6 bases). This CDR3 comprises 13 residues. V was pared by 10 bases and J by 0 bases, with 12 bases between. Written as DNA, the CDR3 is TGTGCCACCCAGGGGCAGTTGAACACTGAAGCTTTCTTT. Translating it yields CATQGQLNTEAFF.

The chain uses TRBV7-6 and TRBJ1-1, with D perhaps TRBD1 (5 bases). V gave up 5 bases and J gave up 5 bases, with 21 bases separating them. Germline CDR1 reads SGHVS; CDR2 reads FNYEAQ. The CDR3 has 16 amino acids. The CDR3, as DNA: TGTGCCAGCAGCGCCGGGGGTTGGGAGCGCAAGACTGAAGCTTTCTTT. Protein: CASSAGGWERKTEAFF.

The CDR3 DNA reads TGTGCCAGCAGCTGGGGACCGAACACTGAAGCTTTCTTT. Translation: CASSWGPNTEAFF. V and J are TRBV7-2 and TRBJ1-1, with a tentative D call TRBD1 (5 bases). With 4 bases removed from V and 1 base from J, the gap between germline ends came to 7 bases. Germline V gene lookup returns CDR1 SGHTA and CDR2 FQGNSA. The CDR3 has 13 amino acids.

The chain employs TRBV7-9 and TRBJ1-3; D is ambiguous. The CDR3 runs 16 residues. Germline V gene sequence: CDR1 SEHNR, CDR2 FQNEAQ (reference sequence). With 4 bases removed from V and 3 bases from J, the gap between germline ends came to 16 bases. CDR3 bases: TGTGCCAGCAGCTCCCCTACTGGGGTTCTTGGAAACACCATATATTTT. Translated, it gives CASSSPTGVLGNTIYF.

V is TRBV11-2 and J is TRBJ1-1, with D possibly matching TRBD1 (5 bases). The CDR3 covers 16 residues. The V end was cut by 5 bases, the J end by 2 bases, with 18 bases between. CDR1 and CDR2 (germline): SGHAT, FQNNGV. CDR3 sequence (DNA): TGTGCCAGCAGCCGTGACGGGGCGTTACCAAACACTGAAGCTTTCTTT. It specifies CASSRDGALPNTEAFF.

J is TRBJ2-7 and V is TRBV20-1, with D possibly called TRBD1 or TRBD2 (5 bases each). This CDR3 is built from 14 residues. CDR1 DFQATT and CDR2 SNEGSKA come from the germline V gene (reference sequence). With 4 bases removed from V and 5 bases from J, the gap between germline ends came to 18 bases. For the CDR3, the DNA is TGCAGTGCTAATACTCCGGGACGAGTGAACGAGCAGTACTTC. Its protein product is CSANTPGRVNEQYF.

The rearrangement joins TRBV20-1 to TRBJ1-1; unclear D gene. The V end lost 0 bases, the J end lost 1 base, and 6 bases lay between the germline ends. The CDR3 loop spans 13 amino acids. Per the germline V gene, CDR1 is DFQATT and CDR2 is SNEGSKA (reference sequence). The CDR3 DNA reads TGCAGTGCTAGAGATCGCCCGAACACTGAAGCTTTCTTT. It encodes CSARDRPNTEAFF.

This rearrangement joins TRBV7-8 to TRBJ1-1, with D maybe TRBD1 (5 bases). The V gene lost 8 bases and the J gene lost 4 bases, with 20 bases spanning the gap. The length of the CDR3 is 15 residues. The V gene's germline CDR1 is SGHVS and CDR2 FQNEAQ. The CDR3 loop reads CASRGGFGLITEAFF. CDR3 in DNA: TGTGCCAGCCGGGGCGGCTTCGGATTGATCACTGAAGCTTTCTTT.

The chain uses TRBV27 and TRBJ1-1; D possibly corresponds to TRBD1 (6 bases). The CDR3 is 12 amino acids. The V end was cut by 8 bases, the J end by 6 bases, with 13 bases between. The germline V gene encodes CDR1 MNHEY and CDR2 SMNVEV (reference sequence). CDR3 DNA: TGTGCCAGCGGGAGGGGGTACGCTGAAGCTTTCTTT. The encoded protein is CASGRGYAEAFF.

The V gene is TRBV20-1, the J gene TRBJ1-1; TRBD1 aligns across 11 bases. V lost 5 bases, J lost 0 bases, and 11 bases stayed unmatched. The length of the CDR3 is 17 residues. Germline V gene data show CDR1 as DFQATT and CDR2 as SNEGSKA (reference sequence). CDR3 sequence reads: CSARGQGDLLMNTEAFF. The CDR3 coding sequence is TGCAGTGCTCGGGGACAGGGGGACCTCTTAATGAACACTGAAGCTTTCTTT.

The V gene is TRBV7-9, the J gene TRBJ2-2; 9 positions match TRBD2. The CDR3 is 23 amino acids. Per germline, CDR1 SEHNR and CDR2 FQNEAQ (reference sequence). V shed 3 bases, J shed 3 bases, and the junction held 26 bases outside the gene matches. CDR3 DNA sequence: TGTGCCAGCAGCTTCCCTAAATTTAGCGGGGGCCCAGACCCCCGCAGGGACACCGGGGAGCTGTTTTTT. Translation: CASSFPKFSGGPDPRRDTGELFF.

The chain has TRBV2 and TRBJ2-2, with D possibly TRBD2 on 7 matching bases. Germline loops: CDR1 SNHLY, CDR2 FYNNEI. CDR3 length: 15 residues. The V and J ends lost 8 bases and 5 bases respectively, with 18 bases between them. The CDR3 nucleotides are TGTGCCAGCTTCGGTAGGGGGGGCGCGACCGGGGAGCTGTTTTTT. It yields the protein CASFGRGGATGELFF.

This clonotype was recorded a few times. The rearrangement joins TRBV20-1 to TRBJ1-1; D remains ambiguous. CDR1 and CDR2 from the germline V gene are DFQATT and SNEGSKA (reference sequence). The CDR3 totals 16 residues. V dropped 0 bases and J dropped 1 base, with 15 bases sitting between them. This CDR3 is CSARDPAGGRNTEAFF. In DNA, the CDR3 is TGCAGTGCTAGAGATCCCGCGGGAGGGCGGAACACTGAAGCTTTCTTT.

This chain uses TRBV20-1 with TRBJ1-2; no reliable D call. The CDR3 totals 12 residues. The V end was cut by 5 bases, the J end by 4 bases, with 11 bases between. Germline lookup yields CDR1 DFQATT and CDR2 SNEGSKA (reference sequence). The CDR3, as DNA: TGCAGTGCTCGGGCAGGAAGCTATGGCTACACCTTC. Translation: CSARAGSYGYTF.

The genes are TRBV5-1 and TRBJ2-1; 8 bases are shared with TRBD1. This CDR3 has 14 amino acids. The V gene's germline CDR1 is SGHRS and CDR2 YFSETQ. V was pared by 7 bases and J by 6 bases, with 9 bases of the junction left unmatched. CDR3: CASGPWTGSNEQFF. CDR3 sequence (DNA): TGCGCCAGCGGTCCCTGGACAGGGAGCAATGAGCAGTTCTTC.

The V and J genes are TRBV20-1 and TRBJ2-3; possibly TRBD2 for D (7 bases). The CDR3 has 16 residues. The V gene lost 6 bases and the J gene lost 1 base, with 20 bases spanning the gap. Germline V gene data show CDR1 as DFQATT and CDR2 as SNEGSKA (reference sequence). The CDR3 DNA is TGCAGTGCAGGGCTCGGCGGGGGCTCGGGCACAGATACGCAGTATTTT. It specifies CSAGLGGGSGTDTQYF.